The 5 T cell receptor beta chains listed next were all sequenced from one sample in a study of cytomegalovirus exposure and HLA in healthy donors. Primers included in the PCR were 60 Vbeta and 13 Jbeta primers. TCRdb's table, derived via immunoSEQ multiplex PCR, lists solely in-frame clones and lacks some. The sample lists roughly 150,000 clones; over 65% were seen once. Source material: PBMCs. These receptors were obtained from a male donor in good health and CMV-seronegative.

The rearrangement joins TRBV6-6 to TRBJ2-5; D is undetermined. TRBJ2-7 explains the end of the DNA better; the J call may be wrong. Germline-derived CDR1 and CDR2 are MNHNY and SVGAGI (reference sequence). The CDR3 runs 11 residues. CDR3 loop: CASSSNYEQYF. In DNA, the CDR3 is TGTGCCAGCAGTTCGAACTACGAGCAGTACTTC.

The CDR3 DNA sequence: TGTGCCAGCAAACACGGACTACCTTACAATGAGCAGTTCTTC. Its protein is CASKHGLPYNEQFF. V is TRBV25-1 and J is TRBJ2-1, with a weak D call TRBD2 (6 bases). CDR3 length equals 14 residues. Germline V CDR1 and CDR2: MGHDK, SYGVNS. V lost 7 bases and J lost 4, with 14 bases in between.

V gene TRBV7-9 combines with J gene TRBJ2-5, with TRBD1 as a possible D gene (8 bases). V dropped 3 bases and J dropped 2 bases, with 13 bases sitting between them. The germline V gene has CDR1 SEHNR and CDR2 FQNEAQ (reference sequence). CDR3 length equals 15 residues. The CDR3 loop reads CASSFDRGGQETQYF. The CDR3 DNA follows: TGTGCCAGCAGCTTCGACAGGGGAGGGCAAGAGACCCAGTACTTC.

The chain joins TRBV27 to TRBJ1-5, with D maybe TRBD1 (6 bases). The CDR3 runs 14 residues. V was trimmed by 5 bases and J by 4 bases, leaving 12 bases between them. Germline CDR1 reads MNHEY; CDR2 reads SMNVEV (reference sequence). In DNA form, the CDR3 reads TGTGCCAGCAGTACCCAAACAGGGAATCAGCCCCAGCATTTT. Its translation: CASSTQTGNQPQHF.

Points on this clone: A junction end diverges from the germline sequence, so it may reflect a read error. CDR3 in DNA: TGTGCCAGTAGTACGACTAGCTCCCACGAGCAGTACTTC. Translating it yields CASSTTSSHEQYF. This chain joins TRBV19 and TRBJ2-7, with 7 bases lining up with TRBD2. From germline, CDR1 is LNHDA and CDR2 SQIVND (reference sequence). The CDR3 covers 13 residues.